A single sample gave rise to the 21 T cell receptor beta chains below, sequenced in a study of T cells in Graves' hyperthyroidism and ophthalmopathy. TCR beta CDR3 sequences were amplified from RNA transcripts. A first-round RT-PCR of the TCR CDR3 used the HTBI primer set. In TCRdb, the multiplex PCR reads were re-called with MiXCR into one record per CDR3 protein. This table holds almost 250,000 distinct CDR3 sequences, about 25% found once. Input material: blood. The receptors shown here come from a woman aged 35 to 49 with Graves' ophthalmopathy.

The chain has TRBV6-2 or TRBV6-3 and TRBJ2-2, with 7 nucleotides matching TRBD2. The CDR3 length is 15 residues. Germline V gene data show CDR1 as MNHEY and CDR2 as SVGEGT. V shed 3 bases and J 5 bases; nucleotides not matched to a gene: 6. In DNA, the CDR3 is TGTGCCAGCAGTTATTCGGGAGGACATACCGGGGAGCTGTTTTTT. This encodes CASSYSGGHTGELFF.

Many counts were recorded for this clonotype. The chain carries TRBV7-8 and TRBJ2-7, with D possibly TRBD1 on 6 matching bases. V was trimmed by 6 bases and J by 3 bases, leaving 18 bases between them. The CDR3 totals 15 residues. Germline CDR1 is SGHVS and CDR2 is FQNEAQ. In nucleotides, the CDR3 is TGTGCCAGCAGTGTCGAACTGCCAGGGGACTACGAGCAGTACTTC. Its translation is CASSVELPGDYEQYF.

This chain links TRBV10-3 with TRBJ2-7, with TRBD1 matching 7 bases. Germline CDR1 ENHRY, CDR2 SYGVKD. The V gene end was trimmed by 3 bases and the J gene end by 6 bases; junction bases not matched to a gene: 5. This CDR3 has 13 residues. The CDR3 coding sequence is TGTGCCATCAGTGAACAGGGGAAGGTCGAGCAGTACTTC. Its translation: CAISEQGKVEQYF.

This clonotype came up a few times. The chain uses TRBV7-8 and TRBJ2-7; weak D call: TRBD2 (5 bases). The assigned J gene may be wrong: the sequence end matches TRBJ2-1 better. Germline V gene data show CDR1 as SGHVS and CDR2 as FQNEAQ. This CDR3 spans 14 amino acids. Here the CDR3 reads CASSLAFGSYEQFF. CDR3 DNA: TGTGCCAGCAGTCTAGCTTTTGGGTCCTACGAGCAGTTCTTC.

A few counts support this clonotype. The rearrangement links TRBV12-3 or TRBV12-4 to TRBJ1-2; D not certain. V gave up 4 bases and J gave up 6 bases, with 12 bases separating them. The CDR3 totals 13 residues. CDR3 sequence (DNA): TGTGCCAGCAGTTCGGGCAGCCTGGATGGCTACACCTTC. Translation: CASSSGSLDGYTF.

There are many counts of this clonotype. The DNA for the CDR3 is TGTGCCAGCAGCTTAGGGTCAGGGACGAGTAATTCACCCCTCCACTTT. Amino acids: CASSLGSGTSNSPLHF. The chain joins TRBV7-2 to TRBJ1-6; D possibly corresponds to TRBD1 (5 bases). With 1 base removed from V and 6 bases from J, the gap between germline ends came to 13 bases. This CDR3 has 16 amino acids. Per the germline V gene, CDR1 is SGHTA and CDR2 is FQGNSA.

Here the CDR3 DNA reads TGTGCCAGCAGCCTAGACGGGGGATCGGTGGTTTACTTC. Amino acids: CASSLDGGSVVYF. The chain is built from TRBV7-8 and TRBJ2-7; tentatively, D is TRBD2 (6 bases). This CDR3 has 13 amino acids. Germline loops: CDR1 SGHVS, CDR2 FQNEAQ. V was cut by 5 bases and J by 13 bases, with 21 bases left in between.

Many counts were recorded for this clonotype. V gene TRBV12-3 or TRBV12-4 combines with J gene TRBJ2-7, with D perhaps matching TRBD1 (6 bases). V lost 5 bases, J lost 2 bases, and 16 bases lay in between. The CDR3 is 15 amino acids. CDR3 sequence: CASSQTRGHPYEQYF. The CDR3 bases are TGTGCCAGCAGTCAAACGAGGGGACACCCCTACGAGCAGTACTTC.

This clonotype has at least ten counts. The chain couples TRBV28 to TRBJ2-7, with D possibly matching TRBD2 (5 bases). Germline V CDR1 and CDR2: MDHEN, SYDVKM. The CDR3 sequence is 13 residues long. Trimming left V 3 bases short and J 4 bases short, with 10 bases between. CDR3 region: CASSFLATYEQYF. The CDR3 nucleotides are TGTGCCAGCAGTTTCTTAGCGACATACGAGCAGTACTTC.

Concerning this clonotype: A read error is possible here, since a much larger clone lies one base away. The CDR3: CVSSKQGALNTEAFF. CDR3 DNA: TGTGTCAGTAGCAAACAGGGGGCTTTGAACACTGAAGCTTTCTTT. J is TRBJ1-1 and V is TRBV19; 9 nucleotides match TRBD1. Germline loops: CDR1 LNHDA, CDR2 SQIVND (reference sequence). The CDR3 extends over 15 amino acids.

There are many counts of this clonotype. This chain uses TRBV20-1 with TRBJ1-2; no clear D gene. The CDR3 runs to 13 residues. Germline V gene data show CDR1 as DFQATT and CDR2 as SNEGSKA (reference sequence). The V gene lost 0 bases and the J gene lost 7 bases, with 12 bases spanning the gap. The CDR3 DNA reads as TGCAGTGCTAGAGAGGGCGGGGTTGGTGGCTACACCTTC. Its translation is CSAREGGVGGYTF.

V is TRBV24-1 and J is TRBJ2-7; 9 positions agree with TRBD2. The CDR3 has 16 residues. With 5 bases clipped from V and 2 bases from J, the junction kept 9 bases outside the gene matches. The germline V gene has CDR1 KGHDR and CDR2 SFDVKD. The CDR3 DNA reads as TGTGCCACCAGTGGCGGAACGACTAGCGGAACCTACGAGCAGTACTTC. This gives the protein CATSGGTTSGTYEQYF.

This clonotype was recorded many times. The chain recombines TRBV10-3 with TRBJ1-1; no firm D call. The V gene lost 4 bases and the J gene lost 3 bases, with 12 bases spanning the gap. The CDR3 runs 14 residues. Germline lookup yields CDR1 ENHRY and CDR2 SYGVKD. The chain's CDR3 is CAISVRDEDTEAFF. The CDR3 DNA reads as TGTGCCATCAGTGTACGGGATGAAGACACTGAAGCTTTCTTT.

This clonotype was observed at least ten times. This sequence joins TRBV27 and TRBJ1-1; 8 positions agree with TRBD1. CDR1 is MNHEY, CDR2 SMNVEV, per germline (reference sequence). The V gene end was trimmed by 6 bases and the J gene end by 10 bases; junction bases not matched to a gene: 10. CDR3 size: 13 residues. CDR3 residues: CASRGTGPKGAFF. CDR3 coding DNA: TGTGCCAGCAGAGGGACAGGCCCGAAGGGAGCTTTCTTT.

This clonotype was seen more than once but under ten times. The J gene is TRBJ1-2, the V gene TRBV20-1, with 8 positions matching TRBD1. The germline V gene encodes CDR1 DFQATT and CDR2 SNEGSKA (reference sequence). V lost 5 bases, J lost 8 bases, and 10 bases stayed unmatched. This CDR3 has 13 amino acids. As DNA, the CDR3 is TGCAGTGCTCCCCCCTCGGACAGGGTCGGCTACACCTTC. Protein: CSAPPSDRVGYTF.

This clonotype was found many times. The gene calls are TRBV28 and TRBJ1-3, with D perhaps TRBD1 (5 bases). The CDR3 extends over 16 amino acids. V dropped 5 bases and J dropped 3 bases, with 17 bases sitting between them. Per the germline V gene, CDR1 is MDHEN and CDR2 is SYDVKM. CDR3 amino acids: CASSPPLQGGGNTIYF. CDR3 nucleotide sequence: TGTGCCAGCAGTCCTCCGTTGCAGGGTGGTGGAAACACCATATATTTT.

The CDR3 region has the DNA TGTGCCAGCAGTTATACCGGGACAGGGGGCGGATCGGATGGCTACACCTTC. Amino acids: CASSYTGTGGGSDGYTF. V is TRBV28 and J is TRBJ1-2; 12 bases line up with TRBD1. The germline V gene has CDR1 MDHEN and CDR2 SYDVKM. After removal of 4 bases from V and 6 bases from J, the junction contained 12 bases not matched to a gene. This CDR3 is built from 17 residues.

The chain is built from TRBV30 and TRBJ1-2; 12 nucleotides align to TRBD1. Germline V gene data show CDR1 as GTSNPN and CDR2 as SVGIG (reference sequence). Losses at the gene ends were 5 bases for V and 8 bases for J; bases not matched to a gene: 9. This CDR3 has 14 amino acids. In DNA form, the CDR3 reads TGTGCCTGGGACGGGACAGGGGGCGCAGTAGGCTACACCTTC. This sequence encodes CAWDGTGGAVGYTF.

This clonotype has a count of ten or more. The chain couples TRBV3-1 to TRBJ2-7, with a weak D call TRBD2 (5 bases). The germline V gene has CDR1 LGHDT and CDR2 YNNKEL (reference sequence). The germline V and J ends were trimmed by 1 base and 0 bases, with 13 bases remaining between them. CDR3 length: 16 amino acids. The CDR3 sequence: CASSQVSAVNSYEQYF. The CDR3 coding sequence is TGTGCCAGCAGCCAAGTTAGCGCGGTCAACTCCTACGAGCAGTACTTC.

The chain combines TRBV12-3 or TRBV12-4 with TRBJ2-5; perhaps TRBD1 as D (5 bases). The ends were cut back, 7 bases at V and 5 bases at J, with 20 bases in the middle. This CDR3 is built from 15 residues. The CDR3 nucleotides are TGTGCCAGCACCCCTGGGATTTCAGGGTTGGAGACCCAGTACTTC. It specifies CASTPGISGLETQYF.

This clonotype came up many times. CDR3 nucleotides: TGTGCCAGCACTACAGGGCGGTGGTTCCAAGAGACCCAGTACTTC. Its translation is CASTTGRWFQETQYF. V is TRBV27 and J is TRBJ2-5, with D possibly TRBD1 on 6 matching bases. The V and J ends lost 7 bases and 1 base respectively, with 16 bases between them. The CDR3 consists of 15 residues. The germline gives CDR1 MNHEY, CDR2 SMNVEV (reference sequence).